The 9 T cell receptor beta chains listed next were all sequenced from one sample in a study of T cell responses to AZD1222 COVID-19 vaccine. Produced via immunoSEQ multiplex PCR; TCRdb's table is partial and in-frame only. The sample holds over 65,000 clones; just over 90% are singletons and the top ten take approximately 6.6%. The source material was peripheral blood, sampled on day 0 of MenACWY control vaccination. All receptors derive from an adult in good health.

The chain links TRBV20-1 to TRBJ2-7; unclear D gene. The germline gives CDR1 DFQATT, CDR2 SNEGSKA (reference sequence). This CDR3 is built from 11 residues. The V end lost 3 bases, the J end lost 2 bases, and 5 bases lay between the germline ends. CDR3 in DNA: TGCAGTGCTAGGTCGGCCTACGAGCAGTACTTC. Residues: CSARSAYEQYF.

CDR3 DNA sequence: TGTGCCAGCAGTTCCCAGCCTAGCACAGATACGCAGTATTTT. Residues: CASSSQPSTDTQYF. The chain links TRBV6-2 or TRBV6-3 to TRBJ2-3; D unclear. With 4 bases removed from V and 0 bases from J, the gap between germline ends came to 8 bases. This CDR3 contains 14 residues. CDR1 is MNHEY and CDR2 is SVGEGT in the germline V gene.

The genes are TRBV15 and TRBJ2-3; TRBD2 might be the D (6 bases). The CDR3 has 14 amino acids. Looked up from germline, CDR1 is LNHNV and CDR2 is YYDKDF (reference sequence). V shed 0 bases and J shed 4 bases, with 8 bases lying between them. The CDR3 nucleotides are TGTGCCACCAGCAGAGAGGGGGGTGCAGATACGCAGTATTTT. Amino acid sequence: CATSREGGADTQYF.

This chain uses TRBV7-3 with TRBJ2-1; 10 bases line up with TRBD1. Unmatched junction bases numbered 7, after V lost 5 bases and J lost 9 bases. The CDR3 is 14 residues long. CDR1 SGHTA and CDR2 FQGTGA come from the germline V gene. CDR3 nucleotide sequence: TGTGCCAGCAGCCCGGACAGGGGGGAGGTTGAGCAGTTCTTC. Its protein is CASSPDRGEVEQFF.

This clone was detected only once. V usage is TRBV3-1 (or the pseudogene TRBV3-2) and J usage is TRBJ2-5, with D tentatively TRBD1 (5 bases). This CDR3 has 15 residues. Trimming removed 7 bases at V and 4 bases at J, with 19 bases between. The V gene's germline CDR1 is LGHDT and CDR2 YNNKEL (reference sequence). CDR3 DNA sequence: TGTGCCAGCACTCTGAGCAGGGTGCGTGGAGAGACCCAGTACTTC. Encoded protein: CASTLSRVRGETQYF.

The chain uses TRBV28 and TRBJ2-1; 9 bases fit TRBD1. Unmatched junction bases numbered 3, after V lost 5 bases and J lost 4 bases. CDR1 MDHEN and CDR2 SYDVKM come from the germline V gene. The CDR3 runs to 14 residues. The CDR3 nucleotides are TGTGCCAGCAGTAACAGGGGGCCATACAATGAGCAGTTCTTC. The encoded protein is CASSNRGPYNEQFF.

The V gene is TRBV12-3 or TRBV12-4, the J gene TRBJ1-5; D may be TRBD1 (5 bases). The CDR3 is made up of 13 amino acids. Trimming shortened V by 6 bases and J by 2 bases, and 8 bases separated the two germline ends. This CDR3 reads CASSRAGNQPQHF. The CDR3 region has the DNA TGTGCCAGCAGCAGGGCGGGCAATCAGCCCCAGCATTTT.

The chain recombines TRBV7-9 with TRBJ2-7; TRBD1 agrees at 9 bases. Germline V gene lookup returns CDR1 SEHNR and CDR2 FQNEAQ (reference sequence). The CDR3 contains 14 residues. The junction had 6 bases not matched to a gene; V was cut back by 5 bases and J by 4 bases. The CDR3 nucleotides read TGTGCCAGCAGCCCAGGACAGGGGAGGTACGAGCAGTACTTC. Translated, it gives CASSPGQGRYEQYF.

V gene TRBV6-4 combines with J gene TRBJ1-5; unclear D gene. V was trimmed by 5 bases and J by 0 bases, leaving 14 bases between them. The CDR3 is 16 amino acids. The germline V gene has CDR1 MRHNA and CDR2 SNTAGT. The CDR3 loop is CASSTKQPNSNQPQHF. The CDR3 coding sequence is TGTGCCAGCAGTACAAAACAGCCGAATAGCAATCAGCCCCAGCATTTT.